This T cell receptor (beta chain) was sequenced during a study of T cells in Graves' hyperthyroidism and ophthalmopathy. General observations from the study: Blood also held most thyroid clonotypes expanded beyond 0.001.

Patients aged 18 to 65 had newly diagnosed hyperthyroidism that had lasted under 2 months. Investigators excluded patients with uncontrolled infection, other autoimmune disease, pregnancy or lactation. A roughly 9.1 ml volume of fresh peripheral blood provided the PBMCs. A word on this clonotype: Its target is unknown.

Researchers took RNA transcripts and amplified the TCR beta CDR3 regions from them. HTBI primers were the set used in a first-round RT-PCR of the TCR CDR3. TCRdb reprocessed the multiplex PCR reads with MiXCR, giving one entry per CDR3 protein. Altogether hundreds of thousands of distinct CDR3 sequences are present, more than 30% being singletons, with the ten largest covering approximately 8.7%. With 5 bases removed from V and 1 base from J, the gap between germline ends came to 18 bases. This CDR3 has 16 residues. Germline assignment: CDR1 SEHNR and CDR2 FQNEAQ (reference sequence). Specimen: blood. The chain recombines TRBV7-9 with TRBJ2-7; D is possibly TRBD1 or TRBD2 (5 bases each). This clonotype was sampled from a man aged 18 to 29 with Graves' hyperthyroidism. The CDR3 is CASSPRPGAISYEQYF. Here the CDR3 DNA reads TGTGCCAGCAGCCCCCGCCCCGGGGCCATTTCCTACGAGCAGTACTTC.